A selection of T cell receptor beta chains follows, all from one sample in a study of long-term antiretroviral therapy in people with HIV. Repertoires were generated with immunoSEQ multiplex PCR, while TCRdb's copy carries only in-frame clones and drops some. The sample records around 38,000 clones, approximately 94% being singletons. The specimen was unsorted PBMCs, collected 9.2 years after starting antiretroviral therapy. The receptors stem from a man aged 25-40 years with HIV. Both conserved end residues are part of each CDR3. The D gene is left open where the match is weak. Some rows have no size entry. The others give once, few or many, or a class for an expanded clone.

size	D	V	J	CDR3	DNA
.	.	TRBV19	TRBJ1-3	CASSNHRGTGNTIYF	TGTGCCAGTAGTAACCACAGAGGAACTGGAAACACCATATATTTT
.	TRBD2	TRBV11-2	TRBJ2-7	CASSFGVGEGYAQYF	TGTGCCAGCAGCTTCGGAGTGGGGGAGGGGTATGCGCAGTACTTC
.	.	TRBV7-2	TRBJ1-5	CASSPRSNQPQHF	TGTGCCAGCAGCCCCCGATCGAATCAGCCCCAGCATTTT
.	TRBD1	TRBV15	TRBJ1-2	CATSRDRGYGGYTF	TGTGCCACCAGCAGAGACAGGGGGTACGGTGGCTACACCTTC
once	.	TRBV30	TRBJ1-2	CAGSSNYGYTF	TGTGCTGGGTCGTCTAACTATGGCTACACCTTC
once	TRBD2	TRBV13	TRBJ2-5	CASSQLTSGLQETQYF	TGTGCCAGCAGCCAATTGACTAGCGGGCTTCAAGAGACCCAGTACTTC
.	.	TRBV7-9	TRBJ1-6	CASSAAALNSYNSPLHF	TGTGCCAGCAGCGCCGCGGCGTTGAACTCCTATAATTCACCCCTCCACTTT
.	.	TRBV7-8	TRBJ2-5	CASSLVSASPTQETQYF	TGTGCCAGCAGCTTAGTGTCGGCTAGCCCGACGCAAGAGACCCAGTACTTC
.	.	TRBV27	TRBJ2-2	CASIPWVGGVGELFF	TGTGCCAGCATCCCTTGGGTGGGGGGCGTTGGGGAGCTGTTTTTT
.	.	TRBV29-1	TRBJ1-2	CSAQGVYGYTF	TGCAGCGCTCAGGGAGTGTATGGCTACACCTTC
.	.	TRBV2	TRBJ1-1	CASSGEGVTEAFF	TGTGCCAGCAGTGGGGAGGGGGTGACGGAAGCTTTCTTT
few	TRBD1	TRBV19	TRBJ1-2	CASNPTGTYGYTF	TGTGCCAGTAACCCGACAGGGACCTATGGCTACACCTTC
.	TRBD1	TRBV5-1	TRBJ1-5	CASSLGTGGPNQPQHF	TGCGCCAGCAGCTTGGGGACAGGGGGGCCAAATCAGCCCCAGCATTTT
.	.	TRBV27	TRBJ1-5	CASSLVGGVQPQHF	TGTGCCAGCAGTTTGGTAGGGGGTGTTCAGCCCCAGCATTTT
.	.	TRBV19	TRBJ1-2	CASSPHEVYGYTF	TGTGCCAGTAGTCCTCATGAGGTCTATGGCTACACCTTC
.	.	TRBV19	TRBJ1-4	CASTRRFHSNEKLFF	TGTGCCAGTACAAGACGGTTCCACTCTAATGAAAAACTGTTTTTT
.	.	TRBV6-5	TRBJ1-2	CASSLRSRDGYGYTF	TGTGCCAGCAGCCTACGATCCCGGGACGGCTATGGCTACACCTTC
.	.	TRBV5-1	TRBJ2-5	CASSLGGGGKETQYF	TGCGCCAGCAGCTTGGGCGGGGGCGGCAAAGAGACCCAGTACTTC
.	TRBD2	TRBV10-1	TRBJ2-3	CASSEGSGVGADTQYF	TGCGCCAGCAGTGAGGGCAGCGGGGTGGGGGCAGATACGCAGTATTTT
.	.	TRBV11-2	TRBJ1-6	CASSLDPGYGNYNSPLHF	TGTGCCAGCAGCTTAGATCCAGGGTACGGCAACTATAATTCACCCCTCCACTTT
.	TRBD2	TRBV27	TRBJ2-3	CASSLSGRGGLRQYF	TGTGCCAGCAGTTTATCGGGGCGGGGGGGCCTGAGGCAGTATTTT
.	.	TRBV11-2	TRBJ1-2	CASRPQGSGYTF	TGTGCCAGCAGGCCACAAGGGAGCGGCTACACCTTC
.	.	TRBV6-4	TRBJ2-1	CASSEGNNEQFF	TGTGCCAGCAGTGAAGGGAACAATGAGCAGTTCTTC
.	.	TRBV28	TRBJ1-6	CASSLKAFEDSPLHF	TGTGCCAGCAGTTTGAAGGCCTTCGAAGATTCACCCCTCCACTTT